These 32 T cell receptor beta chains were all obtained from the same sample, sequenced in a study of blood T cells in healthy people across ages. The second PCR ran roughly 6 to 12 cycles with a sample-barcoded 5' primer and J-beta primers. TCRdb processed the 5' RACE reads anew with MiXCR; each CDR3 protein has one entry. The repertoire has roughly 680,000 distinct CDR3 sequences, approximately 52% of them found once; the top ten carry 13%. Material for sequencing was blood. These receptors were obtained from a woman over 75 in good health.

This chain links TRBV27 with TRBJ2-1, with D possibly TRBD1 on 5 matching bases. There are 15 residues in the CDR3. V gave up 6 bases and J gave up 3 bases, with 15 bases separating them. From germline, CDR1 is MNHEY and CDR2 SMNVEV (reference sequence). CDR3 sequence: CASSSPRGYYNEQFF. CDR3 nucleotides: TGTGCCAGCAGCTCCCCTAGGGGTTACTACAATGAGCAGTTCTTC.

In DNA form, the CDR3 reads TGTGCCAGTAAAACGGGGGGGCTTTACACAGATACGCAGTATTTT. Encoded protein: CASKTGGLYTDTQYF. The V gene is TRBV28, the J gene TRBJ2-3; 8 nucleotides align to TRBD2. Germline lookup yields CDR1 MDHEN and CDR2 SYDVKM. This CDR3 region has 15 residues. The junction had 10 bases not matched to a gene; V was cut back by 9 bases and J by 2 bases.

The rearrangement joins TRBV29-1 to TRBJ2-5; D possibly corresponds to TRBD2 (6 bases). Matching the DNA end better, TRBJ2-7 makes the J call doubtful. Germline CDR1 SQVTM, CDR2 ANQGSEA. CDR3 length: 13 residues. CDR3 loop: CSGSGWASDEQYF. Here the CDR3 DNA reads TGCAGCGGAAGCGGGTGGGCCTCTGACGAGCAGTACTTC.

In its sample, this clonotype was seen many times. The chain has TRBV29-1 and TRBJ1-5; unclear D gene. This CDR3 is 13 amino acids long. Germline CDR1 SQVTM, CDR2 ANQGSEA. V was clipped by 7 bases and J by 7 bases, with 17 bases between them. The DNA for the CDR3 is TGCAGCGGGGGTAAAGACCTCTGCCAGCCCCAGCATTTT. It codes for CSGGKDLCQPQHF.

This rearrangement joins TRBV20-1 to TRBJ2-2; D gene ambiguous. The germline CDR1 and CDR2 sequences are DFQATT and SNEGSKA (reference sequence). V was clipped by 1 base and J by 0 bases, with 6 bases between them. The CDR3 spans 14 residues. In DNA form, the CDR3 reads TGCAGTGCTAGAGTCCGGCCGAACACCGGGGAGCTGTTTTTT. Translating gives CSARVRPNTGELFF.

In its sample, this clonotype was seen a few times. The chain has TRBV20-1 and TRBJ2-1; D is unresolved. The length of the CDR3 is 16 residues. V was trimmed by 1 base and J by 6 bases, leaving 19 bases between them. The germline CDR1 and CDR2 sequences are DFQATT and SNEGSKA (reference sequence). The CDR3 loop reads CSARGPGRHFFNEQFF. DNA for the CDR3: TGCAGTGCTAGAGGTCCGGGTCGCCACTTTTTCAATGAGCAGTTCTTC.

This rearrangement joins TRBV20-1 to TRBJ1-3; D perhaps matches TRBD1 (5 bases). The germline CDR1 and CDR2 sequences are DFQATT and SNEGSKA (reference sequence). This CDR3 region has 13 residues. V shed 6 bases and J shed 2 bases, with 11 bases lying between them. CDR3 sequence reads: CSATQGAGNTIYF. CDR3 bases: TGCAGTGCGACGCAGGGAGCTGGAAACACCATATATTTT.

A few counts support this clonotype. A much larger clone sits a single nucleotide away, making a read error possible. The V gene is TRBV28, the J gene TRBJ1-2, with D possibly matching TRBD1 (6 bases). V was clipped by 10 bases and J by 8 bases, with 20 bases between them. CDR3 length: 13 residues. CDR1 is MDHEN and CDR2 is SYDVKM in the germline V gene. CDR3 sequence (DNA): TGTGCCACCGAGGGGGGGACTCCGGGAGGCTACACCTTC. This encodes CATEGGTPGGYTF.

The chain has TRBV7-9 and TRBJ1-2; D not certain. V was cut by 5 bases and J by 4 bases, with 14 bases left in between. CDR3 length: 14 amino acids. The germline gives CDR1 SEHNR, CDR2 FQNEAQ (reference sequence). The DNA for the CDR3 is TGTGCCAGCAGCCAAGTGAGAACGAGCTATGGCTACACCTTC. This translates into CASSQVRTSYGYTF.

The chain employs TRBV5-1 and TRBJ2-5; D remains unclear. CDR1 and CDR2 (germline): SGHRS, YFSETQ. This CDR3 contains 14 residues. Trimming shortened V by 0 bases and J by 4 bases, and 10 bases separated the two germline ends. CDR3 protein: CASSLEYQRETQYF. The CDR3 DNA reads TGCGCCAGCAGCTTGGAGTACCAGAGAGAGACCCAGTACTTC.

V and J are TRBV2 and TRBJ2-2, with D perhaps TRBD1 (5 bases). Germline CDR1 SNHLY, CDR2 FYNNEI. The CDR3 has 15 residues. V dropped 6 bases and J dropped 6 bases, with 17 bases sitting between them. CDR3 coding DNA: TGTGCCAGCAGGCCCAGGGCCATACCCTCCGGGGAGCTGTTTTTT. This codes for CASRPRAIPSGELFF.

The rearrangement joins TRBV4-1 to TRBJ2-5; TRBD2 matches 8 bases. The CDR3 sequence is 16 residues long. The V gene end was trimmed by 2 bases and the J gene end by 0 bases; junction bases not matched to a gene: 5. Germline loops: CDR1 MGHRA, CDR2 YSYEKL. CDR3 nucleotide sequence: TGCGCCAGCAGCCAATCCCCGGGGGGGAACCAAGAGACCCAGTACTTC. Translating it yields CASSQSPGGNQETQYF.

This clonotype was observed a single time. This may stem from a read error, because a much larger clone lies one nucleotide away. The gene calls are TRBV6-2 or TRBV6-3 and TRBJ2-7, with a possible D match to TRBD1 (5 bases). The J call may be mistaken, given a closer DNA end match to TRBJ2-5. Germline values: CDR1 MNHEY, CDR2 SVGEGT. This CDR3 is 12 amino acids long. The CDR3 coding sequence is TGTGCCAGCCGAAAAGGGGAAGAGACCCAGTACTTC. Translated, it gives CASRKGEETQYF.

Many counts were recorded for this clonotype. V and J are TRBV29-1 and TRBJ1-1, with a possible D match to TRBD1 (6 bases). This CDR3 contains 12 residues. V was shortened by 6 bases and J by 8 bases, with 16 bases between the two germline ends. Germline CDR1 reads SQVTM; CDR2 reads ANQGSEA. CDR3 DNA sequence: TGCAGCGTCGATGGGGGGCTGTCGGAAGCTTTCTTT. Its protein is CSVDGGLSEAFF.

J is TRBJ1-5 and V is TRBV6-2 or TRBV6-3, with D possibly being TRBD1 (5 bases). The CDR3 extends over 17 amino acids. V lost 0 bases and J lost 4, with 16 bases in between. Germline V gives CDR1 MNHEY, CDR2 SVGEGT. As DNA, the CDR3 is TGTGCCAGCAGTTACTCCCGGGCCAGGGCGGCGAATCAGCCCCAGCATTTT. Translation: CASSYSRARAANQPQHF.

This clonotype was recorded at least ten times. The chain employs TRBV12-3 or TRBV12-4 and TRBJ2-7; D is undetermined. The CDR3 contains 12 residues. Deletions cut 6 bases from V and 3 bases from J, with 9 bases between. The CDR3 region has the DNA TGTGCCAGCAGGTTACAGAGCTACGAGCAGTACTTC. Translation gives CASRLQSYEQYF.

This clonotype was seen just once. A much larger clone differs by one base, so this may be a read error. This chain joins TRBV5-1 and TRBJ1-1; D uncertain. The CDR3 consists of 14 residues. CDR1 is SGHRS and CDR2 is YFSETQ in the germline V gene. CDR3 in DNA: TGCGCCAGCAGCTTGCAGCCAGTGAACACTGAAACTTTCTTT. Translation: CASSLQPVNTETFF.

To note about this clonotype: A much larger clone differs from this one at a single base, so this may be a read error. The rearrangement joins TRBV5-1 to TRBJ2-7; no clear D gene. V was cut by 3 bases and J by 2 bases, with 9 bases left in between. CDR1 SGHRS and CDR2 YFSETQ come from the germline V gene. CDR3 size: 13 residues. CDR3 amino acids: CASSWVSAYEQYF. The CDR3 bases are TGCGCCAGCAGCTGGGTGTCTGCCTACGAGCAGTACTTC.

The V gene is TRBV25-1, the J gene TRBJ2-1; 8 bases map to TRBD1. Germline CDR1 and CDR2: MGHDK and SYGVNS. CDR3 length: 15 residues. With V trimmed by 4 bases and J by 1 base, 3 bases remained unmatched. The CDR3 reads CASSAQGASYNEQFF. The CDR3 nucleotides read TGTGCCAGCAGTGCTCAGGGGGCTTCCTACAATGAGCAGTTCTTC.

Details on this clonotype: A much larger clone lies one base from this, so it may be a read error. The rearrangement links TRBV5-1 to TRBJ2-3, with TRBD1 matching 9 bases. Germline V gene lookup returns CDR1 SGHRS and CDR2 YFSETQ. This CDR3 has 15 residues. The V gene end was trimmed by 1 base and the J gene end by 2 bases; junction bases not matched to a gene: 2. The CDR3: CASSLRTGDTDTQYF. DNA for the CDR3: TGCGCCAGCAGCTTGAGGACAGGGGACACAGATACGCAGTATTTT.

This chain joins TRBV4-2 and TRBJ2-1; 10 positions match TRBD1. The germline V gene has CDR1 LGHNA and CDR2 YNFKEQ. The CDR3 has 14 residues. The V gene end was trimmed by 1 base and the J gene end by 6 bases; junction bases not matched to a gene: 0. The CDR3 coding sequence is TGTGCCAGCAGCCAAGGGGACAGGGGCAATGAGCAGTTCTTC. This encodes CASSQGDRGNEQFF.

The chain has TRBV20-1 and TRBJ2-1; D possibly corresponds to TRBD2 (6 bases). The CDR3 totals 14 residues. Germline CDR1 DFQATT, CDR2 SNEGSKA (reference sequence). V was clipped by 3 bases and J by 4 bases, with 13 bases between them. CDR3 nucleotides: TGCAGTGCTAGGGGCGGGGACCGATACAATGAGCAGTTCTTC. This encodes CSARGGDRYNEQFF.

This clonotype showed up just a few times. The chain uses TRBV20-1 and TRBJ2-3; D remains unclear. The germline CDR1 and CDR2 sequences are DFQATT and SNEGSKA (reference sequence). CDR3 length equals 13 residues. V was pared by 3 bases and J by 6 bases, with 13 bases between. The CDR3 loop reads CSASRVHRDTQYF. The CDR3 DNA sequence: TGCAGTGCTAGTAGGGTACATCGGGATACGCAGTATTTT.

This clonotype came up many times. This sequence joins TRBV29-1 and TRBJ2-5, with TRBD1 matching 7 bases. The CDR3 runs 13 residues. V gave up 7 bases and J gave up 1 base; unmatched junction bases: 6. Germline V gene data show CDR1 as SQVTM and CDR2 as ANQGSEA. As DNA, the CDR3 is TGCAGCGCTGGGGGACAGATCCAAGAGACCCAGTACTTC. Its protein product is CSAGGQIQETQYF.

The chain couples TRBV12-3 or TRBV12-4 to TRBJ1-2; D remains unclear. Trimming took off 5 bases at V and 5 bases at J, with 15 bases between the two ends. This CDR3 region has 14 residues. The CDR3 region is CASSLSQIGYGYTF. Here the CDR3 DNA reads TGTGCCAGCAGTCTTTCTCAGATCGGGTATGGCTACACCTTC.

The chain couples TRBV6-5 to TRBJ1-5, with D unresolved. The ends were cut back, 6 bases at V and 2 bases at J, with 14 bases in the middle. Germline V gene lookup returns CDR1 MNHEY and CDR2 SVGAGI. The CDR3 totals 15 residues. CDR3 loop: CASSPRGSGNQPQHF. The CDR3 DNA follows: TGTGCCAGCAGCCCTAGAGGGAGCGGCAATCAGCCCCAGCATTTT.

Remarks on this clonotype: This may arise from a read error, as a much more abundant clone is one base away. The J gene is TRBJ2-6, the V gene TRBV25-1; D not certain. The CDR3 runs 17 residues. Germline V gene lookup returns CDR1 MGHDK and CDR2 SYGVNS. The CDR3 bases are TGTGCCAGCAGTGATGGTCACAGTAACTCTGGGGTCAACGTCCTGACTTTC. Amino acids: CASSDGHSNSGVNVLTF.

The rearrangement links TRBV20-1 to TRBJ2-1; possible D gene TRBD2, 5 bases. Trimming pared 3 bases from V and 1 base from J, leaving 16 bases between. CDR1 is DFQATT and CDR2 is SNEGSKA in the germline V gene (reference sequence). CDR3 length equals 16 residues. This chain's CDR3 is CSARALQSGSYNEQFF. The CDR3 region has the DNA TGCAGTGCTAGGGCCCTTCAGAGCGGTTCCTACAATGAGCAGTTCTTC.

This clonotype was seen ten or more times. The chain has TRBV7-9 and TRBJ2-1, with 7 bases matching TRBD2. CDR1 and CDR2 from the germline V gene are SEHNR and FQNEAQ (reference sequence). V gave up 5 bases and J gave up 3 bases; unmatched junction bases: 10. The CDR3 covers 16 residues. The CDR3: CASSPQREYVYNEQFF. CDR3 sequence (DNA): TGTGCCAGCAGCCCACAGCGGGAATACGTCTACAATGAGCAGTTCTTC.

This clonotype was picked up many times. The V and J genes are TRBV20-1 and TRBJ2-1; 7 bases agree with TRBD2. Germline V gene lookup returns CDR1 DFQATT and CDR2 SNEGSKA (reference sequence). This CDR3 has 15 amino acids. The V and J ends lost 6 bases and 6 bases, in that order; junction bases with no gene match: 14. CDR3: CSALAPGGLGNEQFF. The CDR3 nucleotides are TGCAGTGCCCTCGCCCCGGGAGGCCTAGGCAATGAGCAGTTCTTC.

In regard to this clonotype: This sequence may be a read error, since a much larger clone differs from it by one base. The V and J genes are TRBV5-1 and TRBJ2-4, with a tentative D call TRBD1 (6 bases). This CDR3 comprises 16 residues. CDR1 is SGHRS, CDR2 YFSETQ, per germline. V lost 1 base and J lost 6, with 17 bases in between. In nucleotides, the CDR3 is TGCGCCAGCAGCTTGCTGACAGGATGGGGCAGAAACATTCAGTACTTC. Amino acid sequence: CASSLLTGWGRNIQYF.

With respect to this clonotype: Possible read error: a much larger clone is one base away. The V and J genes are TRBV12-3 or TRBV12-4 and TRBJ1-1; perhaps TRBD1 as D (5 bases). This CDR3 is 15 amino acids long. The ends were cut back, 7 bases at V and 0 bases at J, with 15 bases in the middle. CDR3 sequence: CASTPKGRLNTEAFF. The CDR3 DNA reads TGTGCCAGCACCCCAAAGGGGAGGCTGAACACTGAAGCTTTCTTT.